The sequence of this TCR beta chain was determined in a study of T cell changes during pregnancy in multiple sclerosis. Germline CDR1 and CDR2: SQVTM and ANQGSEA. The CDR3 has 14 amino acids. With V trimmed by 6 bases and J by 6 bases, 14 bases remained unmatched. The method was immunoSEQ multiplex PCR; TCRdb's version includes in-frame clones alone and lacks a portion of them. The sample holds approximately 31,000 clones; 90% are singletons and the top ten take over 3.5%. The TCR originated in a female donor with multiple sclerosis, enrolled in a pregnancy study. V usage is TRBV29-1 and J usage is TRBJ2-7, with TRBD1 matching 7 bases. Specimen: CD8+ T cells from peripheral blood mononuclear cells, collected in the second trimester of pregnancy. The CDR3: CSVRLPQTGFEQYF. DNA for the CDR3: TGCAGCGTCCGATTGCCACAGACAGGGTTCGAGCAGTACTTC.